What follows are 6 T cell receptor beta chains derived from one specimen sequenced in a study of cytomegalovirus exposure and HLA in healthy donors. Some clones are missing from TCRdb's copy, which holds only in-frame ones; the method was immunoSEQ multiplex PCR. This sample yields some 170,000 clones, of which under 90% are seen a single time; 4% to 4.5% belongs to the top ten. Sequencing input: PBMCs. These receptors all stem from a young man in good health and CMV-seropositive.

The V call is TRBV10-3, the J call TRBJ2-6; D might be TRBD1 (6 bases). Looked up from germline, CDR1 is ENHRY and CDR2 is SYGVKD. V was pared by 0 bases and J by 2 bases, with 11 bases between. This CDR3 has 17 amino acids. This chain's CDR3 is CAISESESGAGANVLTF. The CDR3 bases are TGTGCCATCAGTGAGTCTGAATCAGGGGCTGGGGCCAACGTCCTGACTTTC.

V usage is TRBV7-9 and J usage is TRBJ1-4; 7 nucleotides match TRBD1. The germline V gene encodes CDR1 SEHNR and CDR2 FQNEAQ (reference sequence). CDR3 length equals 16 residues. The ends lost 1 base at V and 2 bases at J; junction bases unmatched: 4. The CDR3 region is CASSLGSTGTNEKLFF. CDR3 in DNA: TGTGCCAGCAGCTTAGGGTCGACAGGGACTAATGAAAAACTGTTTTTT.

The rearrangement links TRBV28 to TRBJ1-1; possible D gene TRBD1, 5 bases. Trimming removed 5 bases from V and 0 bases from J, with 10 bases in between. Per the germline V gene, CDR1 is MDHEN and CDR2 is SYDVKM. The CDR3 consists of 14 residues. CDR3 amino acids: CASSVQVLNTEAFF. The CDR3 DNA is TGTGCCAGCAGTGTACAGGTCCTGAACACTGAAGCTTTCTTT.

The gene calls are TRBV6-5 and TRBJ2-5; the match to TRBD2 covers 12 bases. Germline CDR1 and CDR2: MNHEY and SVGAGI. Trimming removed 6 bases from V and 5 bases from J; junction bases left unmatched: 4. The CDR3 covers 14 residues. The CDR3 loop is CASRAGLAGETQYF. In DNA form, the CDR3 reads TGTGCCAGCAGGGCAGGACTAGCGGGGGAGACCCAGTACTTC.

Note on this clone: Compared with germline, one end of the junction differs, possibly owing to a read error. This chain joins TRBV28 and TRBJ1-2, with 8 bases identical to TRBD1. There are 12 residues in the CDR3. CDR1 and CDR2 (germline): MDHEN, SYDVKM. CDR3 sequence: CASTGTGYDYTF. The CDR3 bases are TGTGCCAGCACTGGGACAGGTTATGACTACACCTTC.

The CDR3, as DNA: TGCGCCAGCAGCCAAATAACCGGGACAACCAAAGAGACCCAGTACTTC. It encodes CASSQITGTTKETQYF. V usage is TRBV4-1 and J usage is TRBJ2-5; perhaps TRBD1 as D (6 bases). Trimming pared 2 bases from V and 3 bases from J, leaving 16 bases between. This CDR3 comprises 16 residues. The germline V gene encodes CDR1 MGHRA and CDR2 YSYEKL.